Below, one T cell receptor beta chain is given with its context. Antigen: not known. The repertoire was sequenced with immunoSEQ multiplex PCR; TCRdb's copy has only in-frame clones and lacks some. In the table there are millions of clones, 80% to 95% of which are singletons. The record originates from a study of shared clonotypes between healthy human individuals. Study-level results: Represented diversity, genetic and exposure-history alike, was limited by few donors. The study found lower generation probabilities in non-shared clonotypes than in those shared by all four donors.

This clonotype originated in a young man in good health. Some clones in this sample may be carry-over from other donors' samples. Sequencing was carried out using naive CD4+ T cells from PBMCs. Subset denoted: CD45RA+ positively selected.

CDR3 region: CASSLGGPSTDTQYF. The CDR3 DNA sequence: TGTGCCAGCAGTTTGGGGGGGCCTAGCACAGATACGCAGTATTTT. The rearrangement uses TRBV28 and TRBJ2-3, with D perhaps TRBD2 (7 bases). CDR3 length: 15 residues. The germline gives CDR1 MDHEN, CDR2 SYDVKM. V lost 3 bases and J lost 0, with 10 bases in between. Full variable domain (missing parts from reference TRBV28 and TRBJ2-3): DVKVTQSSRYLVKRTGEKVFLECVQDMDHENMFWYRQDPGLGLRLIYFSYDVKMKEKGDIPEGYSVSREKKERFSLILESASTNQTSMYLCASSLGGPSTDTQYFGPGTRLTVL.